Presented here are 10 T cell receptor beta chains from one specimen sequenced in a study of post-analysis software for immune sequencing data. Study-wide results and limits: When patients were compared with controls, 4 or 5 TRBV segments were more frequent, TRBV5-6, TRBV5-1 and TRBV20-1 among them.

cDNA libraries for TCR beta contained unique molecular identifiers. Each CDR3 protein gets one entry after TCRdb re-called the PCR reads with MiXCR. This table has hundreds of thousands of distinct CDR3 sequences, 55% to 60% appearing once. Their cognate antigens are unknown. The sample was blood. All receptors derive from a girl between 2 and 10 years old with multiple sclerosis.

This chain links TRBV3-1 with TRBJ2-5, with a possible D match to TRBD2 (6 bases). The V end lost 1 base, the J end lost 5 bases, and 11 bases lay between the germline ends. Per the germline V gene, CDR1 is LGHDT and CDR2 is YNNKEL (reference sequence). The CDR3 has 14 amino acids. The CDR3 nucleotides read TGTGCCAGCAGCCAAGGGACGGAGGGGGAGACCCAGTACTTC. Translating it yields CASSQGTEGETQYF.

The CDR3 sequence is CSARGSGGDETQYF. Written as DNA, the CDR3 is TGCAGTGCTAGAGGGTCCGGGGGGGATGAGACCCAGTACTTC. This chain joins TRBV20-1 and TRBJ2-5; 8 positions agree with TRBD2. Trimming at V came to 1 base and at J to 5 bases, leaving 6 bases not matched to a gene. The length of the CDR3 is 14 residues. Germline loops: CDR1 DFQATT, CDR2 SNEGSKA (reference sequence).

This rearrangement joins TRBV5-1 to TRBJ2-1; D is undetermined. V was clipped by 0 bases and J by 6 bases, with 13 bases between them. Germline CDR1 is SGHRS and CDR2 is YFSETQ. This CDR3 spans 15 amino acids. In DNA, the CDR3 is TGCGCCAGCAGCTTGGCGGTTTCCGGTACCAATGAGCAGTTCTTC. Residues: CASSLAVSGTNEQFF.

The chain recombines TRBV12-3 or TRBV12-4 with TRBJ2-5, with D unclear. Trimming took off 1 base at V and 2 bases at J, with 8 bases between the two ends. The length of the CDR3 is 14 residues. CDR3 DNA sequence: TGTGCCAGCAGTTTAGGAGTTAGACAAGAGACCCAGTACTTC. This gives the protein CASSLGVRQETQYF.

V and J are TRBV5-1 and TRBJ2-3; TRBD2 aligns across 12 bases. J lost 2 bases, V lost 0 bases, and 7 bases had no gene match. CDR1 and CDR2 from the germline V gene are SGHRS and YFSETQ. The CDR3 is made up of 18 amino acids. CDR3 in DNA: TGCGCCAGCAGCTTGGGACTAGCGGGGGCCGTTGTCACAGATACGCAGTATTTT. Its protein is CASSLGLAGAVVTDTQYF.

On this clonotype itself: A junction end diverges from the germline sequence, so it may reflect a read error. J is TRBJ1-2 and V is TRBV4-1, with D perhaps matching TRBD1 (5 bases). Per the germline V gene, CDR1 is MGHRA and CDR2 is YSYEKL. This CDR3 contains 16 residues. The CDR3 nucleotides read TGCGCCAGCAGCCATCCTCCAGGGCAAACTAACTACGGCTACACCTTC. It yields the protein CASSHPPGQTNYGYTF.

The gene calls are TRBV7-2 and TRBJ2-4; 7 nucleotides align to TRBD2. Per germline, CDR1 SGHTA and CDR2 FQGNSA. The CDR3 consists of 19 residues. J was trimmed by 3 bases and V by 5 bases; bases with no gene match: 19. CDR3 amino acids: CASSARRAGPQKGKNIQYF. CDR3 coding DNA: TGTGCCAGCAGCGCCCGACGAGCGGGACCCCAAAAGGGCAAAAACATTCAGTACTTC.

The genes are TRBV20-1 and TRBJ2-5; D is perhaps TRBD1 or TRBD2 (5 bases each). CDR3 length: 15 residues. Germline CDR1 DFQATT, CDR2 SNEGSKA (reference sequence). Trimming pared 1 base from V and 5 bases from J, leaving 17 bases between. CDR3 nucleotides: TGCAGTGCTAGAGTTGGGGGTCGGGTGACGGAGACCCAGTACTTC. Translation: CSARVGGRVTETQYF.

The chain recombines TRBV6-5 with TRBJ2-1; 14 nucleotides align to TRBD2. The CDR3 extends over 17 amino acids. V shed 2 bases, J shed 5 bases, and the junction held 5 bases outside the gene matches. The germline V gene encodes CDR1 MNHEY and CDR2 SVGAGI. The CDR3 sequence is CASSYHPGLAGDNEQFF. The DNA of the CDR3 is TGTGCCAGCAGTTACCACCCGGGACTAGCGGGGGACAATGAGCAGTTCTTC.

The chain is built from TRBV20-1 and TRBJ2-2, with 9 positions matching TRBD1. The length of the CDR3 is 21 residues. CDR1 is DFQATT, CDR2 SNEGSKA, per germline (reference sequence). Trimming at V came to 3 bases and at J to 6 bases, leaving 26 bases not matched to a gene. CDR3 amino acids: CSASRLIETGQGRLEAGELFF. The CDR3 coding sequence is TGCAGTGCTAGCCGCCTGATAGAGACGGGACAGGGACGCTTGGAGGCCGGGGAGCTGTTTTTT.